The next 13 T cell receptor beta chains were all read from a single sample in a study of Tregs in tolerant kidney transplant recipients. Libraries were prepared by immunoSEQ multiplex PCR; TCRdb keeps only in-frame clonotypes and omits some of them. The data hold about 90,000 clones, with approximately 93% observed a single time. Related graft donors supplied nonmyeloablative bone marrow transplants, and mixed chimerism was transient. The source material was CD4+ T cells from blood (PBMCs), sampled 12 months after the transplant. The origin of the receptors is a human patient who received a combined kidney and bone marrow transplant. Part of the T cell pool may stem from the graft donor.

Only a few counts were recorded for this clone. This sequence joins TRBV6-1 and TRBJ1-1, with D tentatively TRBD1 (6 bases). Germline values: CDR1 MNHNS, CDR2 SASEGT. V shed 10 bases and J shed 11 bases, with 23 bases lying between them. This CDR3 region has 13 residues. CDR3 DNA: TGTGCCACGACCGCGGGGGGGGCAGTTTTCGCTTTCTTT. Translated, it gives CATTAGGAVFAFF.

On this clone: This specimen includes other DNA sequences encoding the same CDR3. Written as DNA, the CDR3 is TGCGCCAGCAGCCAAGACCAGAAACATAATTCACCCCTCCACTTT. Translated: CASSQDQKHNSPLHF. The chain uses TRBV4-1 and TRBJ1-6, with D unresolved. V was cut by 0 bases and J by 5 bases, with 8 bases left in between. This CDR3 is 15 amino acids long. From germline, CDR1 is MGHRA and CDR2 YSYEKL.

This clone showed up just once. The V call is TRBV2, the J call TRBJ1-2; 7 nucleotides agree with TRBD1. This CDR3 is 16 amino acids long. V lost 2 bases, J lost 4 bases, and 10 bases stayed unmatched. Germline lookup yields CDR1 SNHLY and CDR2 FYNNEI. CDR3 DNA: TGTGCCAGCAGTGAAAAAGGGGGCGTAATCCGCTATGGCTACACCTTC. Its protein product is CASSEKGGVIRYGYTF.

The chain couples TRBV30 to TRBJ2-6; 12 bases line up with TRBD2. Germline V gene lookup returns CDR1 GTSNPN and CDR2 SVGIG (reference sequence). The ends lost 2 bases at V and 2 bases at J; junction bases unmatched: 7. The CDR3 consists of 18 residues. CDR3 DNA sequence: TGTGCCTGGAGTCTACTAGCGGGGGGTTGGCCTGGGGCCAACGTCCTGACTTTC. The encoded protein is CAWSLLAGGWPGANVLTF.

The chain combines TRBV9 with TRBJ1-1; tentative D call: TRBD1 (6 bases). From germline, CDR1 is SGDLS and CDR2 YYNGEE. The germline V and J ends were trimmed by 3 bases and 3 bases, with 9 bases remaining between them. The CDR3 extends over 13 amino acids. This chain's CDR3 is CASSGGGHTEAFF. CDR3 nucleotide sequence: TGTGCCAGCAGCGGCGGGGGGCACACTGAAGCTTTCTTT.

This clone was seen a handful of times. The chain has TRBV19 and TRBJ1-2; tentatively, D is TRBD1 (6 bases). The germline CDR1 and CDR2 sequences are LNHDA and SQIVND (reference sequence). Trimming shortened V by 10 bases and J by 3 bases, and 12 bases separated the two germline ends. The CDR3 is made up of 12 amino acids. The CDR3 region is CATRDIYYGYTF. The CDR3 nucleotides read TGTGCCACTCGGGACATTTACTATGGCTACACCTTC. Filled out from reference TRBV19 and TRBJ1-2, the complete variable domain reads DGGITQSPKYLFRKEGQNVTLSCEQNLNHDAMYWYRQDPGQGLRLIYYSQIVNDFQKGDIAEGYSVSREKKESFPLTVTSAQKNPTAFYLCATRDIYYGYTFGSGTRLTVV.

The chain has TRBV9 and TRBJ2-7; D remains unclear. The CDR3 has 16 residues. From germline, CDR1 is SGDLS and CDR2 YYNGEE. Between the trimmed V and J ends, which lost 5 bases and 0 bases, there was a span of 18 bases. CDR3 sequence reads: CASSESEDMSSYEQYF. CDR3 bases: TGTGCCAGCAGTGAATCCGAAGACATGAGCTCCTACGAGCAGTACTTC.

V usage is TRBV4-2 and J usage is TRBJ2-1; 8 bases are a match to TRBD1. Germline-derived CDR1 and CDR2 are LGHNA and YNFKEQ. The V and J ends lost 4 bases and 5 bases, in that order; junction bases with no gene match: 7. This CDR3 is built from 15 residues. The CDR3 sequence: CASSLRQGYDNEQFF. The CDR3 nucleotides are TGTGCCAGCAGCCTAAGACAGGGGTACGACAATGAGCAGTTCTTC.

The J gene is TRBJ2-2, the V gene TRBV2; 8 bases are a match to TRBD2. The CDR3 consists of 19 residues. Germline V gene data show CDR1 as SNHLY and CDR2 as FYNNEI. J lost 0 bases, V lost 4 bases, and 13 bases had no gene match. The CDR3 reads CASSVTSGPLVANTGELFF. The CDR3 DNA sequence: TGTGCCAGCAGTGTTACTAGCGGCCCTTTAGTAGCGAACACCGGGGAGCTGTTTTTT.

The chain is built from TRBV19 and TRBJ1-1; 10 bases map to TRBD1. This CDR3 is built from 13 residues. Germline CDR1 and CDR2: LNHDA and SQIVND (reference sequence). V was clipped by 2 bases and J by 12 bases; unmatched bases: 6. The CDR3 here is CASSIRDRGRTFF. The CDR3 DNA is TGTGCCAGTAGTATAAGGGACAGGGGACGGACTTTCTTT.

The V gene is TRBV13, the J gene TRBJ1-3, with D uncertain. The CDR3 runs to 13 residues. The germline V gene has CDR1 PRHDT and CDR2 FYEKMQ (reference sequence). The ends were cut back, 6 bases at V and 5 bases at J, with 11 bases in the middle. The CDR3 nucleotides read TGTGCCAGCAGTCCCAGGTTTAGAAACACCATATATTTT. This translates into CASSPRFRNTIYF.

The genes are TRBV19 and TRBJ2-2; a possible D gene is TRBD1 (7 bases). This CDR3 spans 14 amino acids. V lost 4 bases and J lost 6, with 12 bases in between. The germline CDR1 and CDR2 sequences are LNHDA and SQIVND (reference sequence). The CDR3 region is CASSTDREAGELFF. The CDR3 DNA reads TGTGCCAGTAGTACAGACAGGGAGGCCGGGGAGCTGTTTTTT.

This clone was seen only a few times. CDR3: CASSEGTSGGAGETQYF. CDR3 nucleotides: TGTGCCAGCAGCGAGGGGACTAGCGGGGGGGCCGGAGAGACCCAGTACTTC. The chain combines TRBV9 with TRBJ2-5; TRBD2 agrees at 16 bases. The length of the CDR3 is 17 residues. Germline CDR1 SGDLS, CDR2 YYNGEE. V trimming: 3 bases; J trimming: 4 bases; junction bases outside the gene matches: 6.